This T cell receptor beta chain was sequenced during a study of post-analysis software for immune sequencing data. Study-level findings and limits: When the samples were clustered directly with F measure, those that had been prepared in the same batch showed strong co-clustering. In multiple sclerosis, normalized Chao1 diversity was significantly below that of controls. Higher frequency in patients than in controls was seen for about five TRBV segments, with TRBV5-6, TRBV5-1 and TRBV20-1 among them.

This CDR3 has 15 residues. Germline V gives CDR1 SEHNR, CDR2 FQNEAQ (reference sequence). V shed 7 bases and J shed 3 bases, with 18 bases lying between them. On this clonotype: Its antigen is unidentified.

cDNA libraries for TCR beta contained unique molecular identifiers. It was from roughly 1.1 to 9.2 million T cells that some 500,000 cDNA molecules came. From the PCR reads, TCRdb called clonotypes with MiXCR, one entry per CDR3 protein. The repertoire holds about 540,000 distinct CDR3 sequences, 30% to 40% seen once, with about 6% in the top ten. This chain joins TRBV7-9 and TRBJ1-2, with no clear D. The receptor's source is a girl aged 2 to 17 with multiple sclerosis. Sequenced input: blood. This CDR3 is CASTVGFGEDYGYTF. CDR3 DNA: TGTGCCAGCACCGTCGGATTTGGTGAGGACTATGGCTACACCTTC.